Listed below are T cell receptor beta chains from one sample, sequenced in a study of cytomegalovirus exposure and HLA in healthy donors. TCRdb's copy holds only in-frame clones and misses some; the assay was immunoSEQ multiplex PCR. The sample holds 150,000 to 180,000 clones, around 68% seen once. What was sequenced was PBMCs. These receptors came from a man aged 25-40 years in good health and CMV-seronegative. CDR3s leave out the opening cysteine and the closing phenylalanine or tryptophan. A D gene is named only where the DNA matches it firmly.

J | D | V | CDR3
TRBJ1-2 | TRBD1 | TRBV9 | ASSAQGPGYT
TRBJ2-4 | - | TRBV5-4 | ASSLESAKNIQY
TRBJ2-1 | TRBD2 | TRBV2 | AGSGGKGNEQF
TRBJ1-1 | - | TRBV4-2 | ASRTSAPSLNTEAF
TRBJ1-2 | TRBD1 | TRBV2 | ASSLGQDYGYT
TRBJ1-6 | - | TRBV21-1 | ASRPGQNNSPLH
TRBJ2-2 | - | TRBV27 | ASSPQNTGELF
TRBJ2-1 | - | TRBV30 | AWSVLSYNEQF
TRBJ2-3 | TRBD2 | TRBV7-2 | ASSLGAGGSTDTQY
TRBJ2-7 | - | TRBV18 | ASSPDRTYEQY
TRBJ1-1 | TRBD1 | TRBV6-5 | ASSYGTGKGTEAF
TRBJ1-2 | TRBD1 | TRBV27 | ASSFRQGDVYGYT